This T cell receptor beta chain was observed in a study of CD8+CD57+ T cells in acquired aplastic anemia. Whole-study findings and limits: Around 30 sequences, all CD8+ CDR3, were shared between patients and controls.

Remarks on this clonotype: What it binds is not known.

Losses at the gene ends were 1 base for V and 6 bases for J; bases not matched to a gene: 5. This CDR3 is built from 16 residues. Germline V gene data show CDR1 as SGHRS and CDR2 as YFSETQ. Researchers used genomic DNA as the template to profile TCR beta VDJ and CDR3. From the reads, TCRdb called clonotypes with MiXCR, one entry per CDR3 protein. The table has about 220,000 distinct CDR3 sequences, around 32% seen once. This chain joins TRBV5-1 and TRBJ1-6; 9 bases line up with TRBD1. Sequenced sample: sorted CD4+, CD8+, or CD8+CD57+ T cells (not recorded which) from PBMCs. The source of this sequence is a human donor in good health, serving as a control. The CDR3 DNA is TGCGCCAGCAGCTTGTCTACAGGGGGCGGTAATTCACCCCTCCACTTT. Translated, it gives CASSLSTGGGNSPLHF.